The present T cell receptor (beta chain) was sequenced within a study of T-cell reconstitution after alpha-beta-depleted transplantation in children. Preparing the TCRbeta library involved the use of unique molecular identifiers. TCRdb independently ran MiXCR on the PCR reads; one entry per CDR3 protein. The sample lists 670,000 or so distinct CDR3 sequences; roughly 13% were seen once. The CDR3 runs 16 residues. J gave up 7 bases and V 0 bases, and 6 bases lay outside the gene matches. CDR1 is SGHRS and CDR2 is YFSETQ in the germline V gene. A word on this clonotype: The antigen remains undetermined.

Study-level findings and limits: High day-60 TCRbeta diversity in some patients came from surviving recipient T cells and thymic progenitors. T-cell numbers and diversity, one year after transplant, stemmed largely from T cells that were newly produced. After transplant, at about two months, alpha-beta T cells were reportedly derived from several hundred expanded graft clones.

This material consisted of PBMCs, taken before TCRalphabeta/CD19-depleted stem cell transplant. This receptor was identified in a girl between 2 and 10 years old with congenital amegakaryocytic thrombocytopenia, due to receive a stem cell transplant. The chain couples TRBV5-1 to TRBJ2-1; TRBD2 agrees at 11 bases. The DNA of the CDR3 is TGCGCCAGCAGCTTGGCCGGGACTAGCGGAACTAATGAGCAGTTCTTC. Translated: CASSLAGTSGTNEQFF.